This T cell receptor beta chain was sequenced for a study of T cells expressing NK-cell markers. Study details: In sorted CD3+CD56+NKG2C+, CD3+CD56+NKG2C- and CD3+CD56-NKG2C+ T cells, TCR beta repertoires were obtained. HCMV seropositivity marked seven of the eight sequenced donors; one was seronegative.

Beta-chain TCR cDNA was generated via 5'RACE template switching with UMIs. TCRdb re-called the 5' RACE reads and shows each CDR3 protein once, DNA omitted. The sample totals some 140,000 distinct CDR3 sequences. For this clonotype: What it recognizes is unknown.

General study findings and limits: No clear determination of HCMV specificity was made for expanded NKG2C+ T cell clones.

This CDR3 has 17 amino acids. The chain has TRBV12-3 or TRBV12-4 and TRBJ2-7; the TCRdb D gene call, TRBD2, has no DNA to confirm it. The TCR sequence derives from a woman aged 50 to 65 in good health. The sample consisted of blood T cells: a sorted CD56 or NKG2C T cell subset, CD4+ or CD8+ T cells, or bulk PBMC T cells (not recorded which). The CDR3 is CASSLGLAGGPVNEQYF.